This T cell receptor beta chain was observed in a study of T cells in Graves' hyperthyroidism and ophthalmopathy. Across the study: Once the initial diagnosis was made, peripheral blood was obtained before any treatment.

Researchers amplified the TCR beta CDR3 regions from RNA transcripts. A first-round RT-PCR of the TCR CDR3 used the HTBI primer set. TCRdb fed the multiplex PCR reads into MiXCR, producing one record per CDR3 protein. The sample has about 300,000 distinct CDR3 sequences, more than 10% seen once. Participants, patients aged 18 to 65, had newly diagnosed hyperthyroidism with a duration under 2 months. Fresh 10 ml peripheral blood yielded PBMCs. The CDR3 totals 15 residues. V lost 0 bases, J lost 4 bases, and 3 bases stayed unmatched. Germline V gene lookup returns CDR1 SGHRS and CDR2 YFSETQ. The chain joins TRBV5-1 to TRBJ2-3; 9 bases fit TRBD2. The sequencing input was blood. This TCR came from a woman aged 25 to 39 with Graves' hyperthyroidism that later progressed to Graves' ophthalmopathy. CDR3 in amino acids: CASSLGTSESDTQYF. In DNA, the CDR3 is TGCGCCAGCAGCTTGGGGACTAGCGAATCAGATACGCAGTATTTT.